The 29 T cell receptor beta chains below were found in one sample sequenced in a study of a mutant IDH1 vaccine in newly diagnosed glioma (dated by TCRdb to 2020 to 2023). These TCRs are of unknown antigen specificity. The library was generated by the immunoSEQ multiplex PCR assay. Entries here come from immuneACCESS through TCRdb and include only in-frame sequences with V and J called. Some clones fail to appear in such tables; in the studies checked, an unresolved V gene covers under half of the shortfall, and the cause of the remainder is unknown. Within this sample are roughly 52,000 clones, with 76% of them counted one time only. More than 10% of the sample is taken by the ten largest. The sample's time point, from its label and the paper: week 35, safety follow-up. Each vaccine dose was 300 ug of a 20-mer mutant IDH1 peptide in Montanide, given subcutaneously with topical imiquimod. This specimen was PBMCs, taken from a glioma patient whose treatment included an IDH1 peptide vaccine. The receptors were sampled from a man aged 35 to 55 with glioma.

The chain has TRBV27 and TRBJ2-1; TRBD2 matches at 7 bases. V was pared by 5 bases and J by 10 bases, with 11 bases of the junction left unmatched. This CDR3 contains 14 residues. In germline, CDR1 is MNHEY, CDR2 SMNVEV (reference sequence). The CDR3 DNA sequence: TGTGCCAGCAGTCCCCAGGTGGGAGGGGAGGAGCAGTTCTTC. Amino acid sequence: CASSPQVGGEEQFF.

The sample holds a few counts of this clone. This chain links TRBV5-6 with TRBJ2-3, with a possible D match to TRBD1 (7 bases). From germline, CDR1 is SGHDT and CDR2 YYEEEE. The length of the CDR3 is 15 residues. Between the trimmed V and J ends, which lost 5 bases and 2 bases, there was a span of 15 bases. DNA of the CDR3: TGTGCCAGCAGAGCCAGGGGGGCCTTCACAGATACGCAGTATTTT. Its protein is CASRARGAFTDTQYF.

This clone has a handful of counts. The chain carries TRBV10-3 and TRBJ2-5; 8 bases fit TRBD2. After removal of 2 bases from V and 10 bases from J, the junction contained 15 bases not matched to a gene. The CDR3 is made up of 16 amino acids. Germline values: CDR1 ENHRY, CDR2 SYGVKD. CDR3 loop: CAISEEGSGSHPDQYF. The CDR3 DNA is TGTGCCATCAGTGAGGAGGGGAGCGGGAGCCACCCGGACCAGTACTTC.

The CDR3 is CASSTGTSGYNEQFF. CDR3 in DNA: TGTGCCAGTAGTACAGGGACTAGCGGTTACAATGAGCAGTTCTTC. The J gene is TRBJ2-1, the V gene TRBV19; 11 positions agree with TRBD2. J was trimmed by 4 bases and V by 4 bases; bases with no gene match: 3. CDR1 and CDR2 from the germline V gene are LNHDA and SQIVND (reference sequence). The CDR3 has 15 residues.

Here the CDR3 DNA reads TGCGCCAGCAGCCAAGGAGCGGGTCACCCATGGGATCAGCCCCAGCATTTT. Protein product: CASSQGAGHPWDQPQHF. The chain has TRBV4-1 and TRBJ1-5; D is ambiguous. Trimming took off 1 base at V and 5 bases at J, with 18 bases between the two ends. CDR3 length equals 17 residues. Germline V gives CDR1 MGHRA, CDR2 YSYEKL.

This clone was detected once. The CDR3 nucleotides are TGTGCCACCAGCAGCCTAGCGGGAGGGCCGGGGTATTTT. It yields the protein CATSSLAGGPGYF. This sequence joins TRBV15 and TRBJ2-3, with TRBD2 matching 12 bases. V shed 3 bases and J 14 bases; nucleotides not matched to a gene: 6. Germline V lookup: CDR1 LNHNV, CDR2 YYDKDF (reference sequence). The CDR3 runs 13 residues.

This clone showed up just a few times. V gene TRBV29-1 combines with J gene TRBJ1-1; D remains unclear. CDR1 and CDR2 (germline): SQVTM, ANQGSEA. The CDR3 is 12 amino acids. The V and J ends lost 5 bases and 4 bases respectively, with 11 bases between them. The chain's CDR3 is CSVTESGTEAFF. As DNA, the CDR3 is TGCAGCGTTACTGAAAGTGGCACTGAAGCTTTCTTT.

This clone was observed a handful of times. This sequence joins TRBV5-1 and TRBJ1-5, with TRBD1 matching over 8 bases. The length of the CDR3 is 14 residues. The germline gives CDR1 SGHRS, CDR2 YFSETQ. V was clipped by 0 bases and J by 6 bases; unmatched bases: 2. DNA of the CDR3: TGCGCCAGCAGCTTGGGACAGGGGACTCAGCCCCAGCATTTT. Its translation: CASSLGQGTQPQHF.

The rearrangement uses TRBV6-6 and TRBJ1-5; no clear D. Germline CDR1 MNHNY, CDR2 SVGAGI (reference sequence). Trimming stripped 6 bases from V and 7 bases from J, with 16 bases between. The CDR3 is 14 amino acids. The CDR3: CASSPLPAWQPQHF. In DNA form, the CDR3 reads TGTGCCAGCAGCCCCCTCCCCGCGTGGCAGCCCCAGCATTTT.

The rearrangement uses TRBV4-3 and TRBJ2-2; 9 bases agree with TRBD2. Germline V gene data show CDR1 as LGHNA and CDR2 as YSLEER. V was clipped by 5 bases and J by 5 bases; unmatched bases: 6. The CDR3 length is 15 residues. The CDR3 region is CASSTIAGDTGELFF. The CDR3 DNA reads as TGCGCCAGCAGCACGATAGCGGGAGATACCGGGGAGCTGTTTTTT.

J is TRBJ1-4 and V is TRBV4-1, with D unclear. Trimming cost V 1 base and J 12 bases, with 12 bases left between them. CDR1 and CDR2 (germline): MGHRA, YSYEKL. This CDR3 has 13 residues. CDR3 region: CASSQAAGIELFF. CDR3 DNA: TGCGCCAGCAGCCAAGCTGCGGGGATAGAACTGTTTTTT.

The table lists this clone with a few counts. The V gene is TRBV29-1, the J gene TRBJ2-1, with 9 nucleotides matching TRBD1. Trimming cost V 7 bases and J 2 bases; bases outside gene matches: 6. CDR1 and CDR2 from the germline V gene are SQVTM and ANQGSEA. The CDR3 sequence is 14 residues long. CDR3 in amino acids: CSAPGTGTYNEQFF. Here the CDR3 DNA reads TGCAGCGCTCCCGGGACAGGGACCTACAATGAGCAGTTCTTC.

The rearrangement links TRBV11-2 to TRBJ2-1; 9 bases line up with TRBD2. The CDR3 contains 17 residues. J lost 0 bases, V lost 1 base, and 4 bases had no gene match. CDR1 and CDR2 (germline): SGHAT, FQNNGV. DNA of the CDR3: TGTGCCAGCAGCTTAGGTAGCGGGAGTGGCTCCTACAATGAGCAGTTCTTC. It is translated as CASSLGSGSGSYNEQFF. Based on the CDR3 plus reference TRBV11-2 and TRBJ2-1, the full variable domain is EAGVAQSPRYKIIEKRQSVAFWCNPISGHATLYWYQQILGQGPKLLIQFQNNGVVDDSQLPKDRFSAERLKGVDSTLKIQPAKLEDSAVYLCASSLGSGSGSYNEQFFGPGTRLTVL.

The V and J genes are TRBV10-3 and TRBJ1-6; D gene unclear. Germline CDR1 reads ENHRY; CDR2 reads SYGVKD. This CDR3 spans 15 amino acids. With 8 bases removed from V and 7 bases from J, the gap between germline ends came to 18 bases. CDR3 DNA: TGTGCCATCGGGTCCCAACCGGGCCTGAATTCACCCCTCCACTTT. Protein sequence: CAIGSQPGLNSPLHF.

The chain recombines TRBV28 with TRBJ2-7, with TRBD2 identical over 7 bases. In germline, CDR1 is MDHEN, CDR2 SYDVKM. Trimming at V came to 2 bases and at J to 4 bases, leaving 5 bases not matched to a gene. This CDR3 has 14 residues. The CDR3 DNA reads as TGTGCCAGCAGTTTACAGGGAGGGCGGTACGAGCAGTACGTC. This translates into CASSLQGGRYEQYV.

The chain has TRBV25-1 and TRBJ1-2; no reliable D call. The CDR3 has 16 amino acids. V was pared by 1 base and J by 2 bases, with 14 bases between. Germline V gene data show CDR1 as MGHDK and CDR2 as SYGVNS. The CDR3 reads CASSESGSRRNYGYTF. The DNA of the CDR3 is TGTGCCAGCAGTGAATCCGGAAGCAGAAGAAACTATGGCTACACCTTC.

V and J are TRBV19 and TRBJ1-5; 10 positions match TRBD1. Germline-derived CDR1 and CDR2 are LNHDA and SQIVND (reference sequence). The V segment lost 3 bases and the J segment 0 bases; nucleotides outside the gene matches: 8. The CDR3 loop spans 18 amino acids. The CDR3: CASSMAGTGVYSNQPQHF. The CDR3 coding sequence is TGTGCCAGTAGTATGGCTGGGACAGGGGTTTATAGCAATCAGCCCCAGCATTTT.

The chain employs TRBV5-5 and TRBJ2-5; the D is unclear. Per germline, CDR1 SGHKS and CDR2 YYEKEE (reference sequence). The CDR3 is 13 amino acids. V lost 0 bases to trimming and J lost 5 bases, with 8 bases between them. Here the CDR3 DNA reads TGTGCCAGCAGCTTGGACCCGTTGGAGACCCAGTACTTC. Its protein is CASSLDPLETQYF.

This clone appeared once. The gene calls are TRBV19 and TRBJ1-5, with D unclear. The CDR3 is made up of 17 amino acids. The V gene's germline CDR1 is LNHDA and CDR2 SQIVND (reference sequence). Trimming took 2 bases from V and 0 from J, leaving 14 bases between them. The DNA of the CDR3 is TGTGCCAGTAGTATAATCCACAGCCCAAATAGCAATCAGCCCCAGCATTTT. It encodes CASSIIHSPNSNQPQHF.

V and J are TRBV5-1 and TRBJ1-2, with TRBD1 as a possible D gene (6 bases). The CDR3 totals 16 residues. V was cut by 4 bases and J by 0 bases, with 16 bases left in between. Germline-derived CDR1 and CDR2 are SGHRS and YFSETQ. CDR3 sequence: CASSPGGRGANYGYTF. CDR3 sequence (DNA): TGCGCCAGCAGCCCTGGAGGCAGGGGAGCTAACTATGGCTACACCTTC.

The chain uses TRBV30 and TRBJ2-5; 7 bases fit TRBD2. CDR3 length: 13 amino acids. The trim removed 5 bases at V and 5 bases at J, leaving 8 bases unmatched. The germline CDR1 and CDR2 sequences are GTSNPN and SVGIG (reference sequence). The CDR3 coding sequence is TGTGCCTGGGCGAGGGAGGGGAGGGAGACCCAGTACTTC. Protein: CAWAREGRETQYF. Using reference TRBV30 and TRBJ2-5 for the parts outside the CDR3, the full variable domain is SQTIHQWPATLVQPVGSPLSLECTVEGTSNPNLYWYRQAAGRGLQLLFYSVGIGQISSEVPQNLSASRPQDRQFILSSKKLLLSDSGFYLCAWAREGRETQYFGPGTRLLVL.

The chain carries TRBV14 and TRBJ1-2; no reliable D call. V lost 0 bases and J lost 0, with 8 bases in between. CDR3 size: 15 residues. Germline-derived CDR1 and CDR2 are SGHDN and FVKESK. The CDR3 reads CASSQDRLANYGYTF. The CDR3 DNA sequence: TGTGCCAGCAGCCAAGATCGATTAGCTAACTATGGCTACACCTTC.

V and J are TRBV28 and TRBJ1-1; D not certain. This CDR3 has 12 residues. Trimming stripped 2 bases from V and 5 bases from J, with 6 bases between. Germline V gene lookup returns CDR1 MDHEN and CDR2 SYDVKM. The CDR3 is CASSLLGTEAFF. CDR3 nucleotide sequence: TGTGCCAGCAGTTTACTGGGAACTGAAGCTTTCTTT.

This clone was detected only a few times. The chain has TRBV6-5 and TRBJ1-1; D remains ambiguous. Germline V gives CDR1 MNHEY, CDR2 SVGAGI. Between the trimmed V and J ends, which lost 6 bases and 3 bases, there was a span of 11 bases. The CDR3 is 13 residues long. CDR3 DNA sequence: TGTGCCAGCAGGGCCGGGCCGCACACTGAAGCTTTCTTT. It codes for CASRAGPHTEAFF.

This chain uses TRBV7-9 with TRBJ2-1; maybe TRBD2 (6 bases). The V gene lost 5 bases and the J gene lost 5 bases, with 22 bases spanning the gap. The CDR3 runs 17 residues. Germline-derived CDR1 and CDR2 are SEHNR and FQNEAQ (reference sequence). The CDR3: CASSTQVGLASDNEQFF. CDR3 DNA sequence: TGTGCCAGCAGCACCCAAGTGGGGCTAGCGAGCGACAATGAGCAGTTCTTC.

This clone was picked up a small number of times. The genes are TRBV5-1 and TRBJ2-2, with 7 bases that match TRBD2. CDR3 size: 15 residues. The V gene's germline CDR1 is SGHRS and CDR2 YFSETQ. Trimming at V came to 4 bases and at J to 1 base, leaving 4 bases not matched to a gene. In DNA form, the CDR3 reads TGCGCCAGCAGCCCCGGGACTATGAACACCGGGGAGCTGTTTTTT. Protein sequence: CASSPGTMNTGELFF.

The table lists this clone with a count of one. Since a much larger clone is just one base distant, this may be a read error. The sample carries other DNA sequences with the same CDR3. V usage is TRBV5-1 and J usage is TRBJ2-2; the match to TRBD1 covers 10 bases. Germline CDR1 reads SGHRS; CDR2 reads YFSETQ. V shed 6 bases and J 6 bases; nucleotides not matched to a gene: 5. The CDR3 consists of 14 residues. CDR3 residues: CASTGTGVPGELFF. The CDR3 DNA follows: TGCGCCAGCACCGGGACAGGGGTTCCCGGGGAGCTGTTTTTT.

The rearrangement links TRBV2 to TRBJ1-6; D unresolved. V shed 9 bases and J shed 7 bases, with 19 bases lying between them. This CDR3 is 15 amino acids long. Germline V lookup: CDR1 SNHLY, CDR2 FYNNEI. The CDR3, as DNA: TGTGCCAGAACTAAGGATGGAAGGAACAATTCACCCCTCCACTTT. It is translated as CARTKDGRNNSPLHF.

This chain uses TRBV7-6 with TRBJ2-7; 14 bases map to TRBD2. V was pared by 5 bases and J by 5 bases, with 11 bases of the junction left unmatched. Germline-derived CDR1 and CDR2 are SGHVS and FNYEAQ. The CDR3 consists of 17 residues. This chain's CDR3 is CASSPWLGLAGVHEQYF. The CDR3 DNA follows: TGTGCCAGCAGCCCGTGGTTGGGACTAGCGGGAGTTCACGAGCAGTACTTC.